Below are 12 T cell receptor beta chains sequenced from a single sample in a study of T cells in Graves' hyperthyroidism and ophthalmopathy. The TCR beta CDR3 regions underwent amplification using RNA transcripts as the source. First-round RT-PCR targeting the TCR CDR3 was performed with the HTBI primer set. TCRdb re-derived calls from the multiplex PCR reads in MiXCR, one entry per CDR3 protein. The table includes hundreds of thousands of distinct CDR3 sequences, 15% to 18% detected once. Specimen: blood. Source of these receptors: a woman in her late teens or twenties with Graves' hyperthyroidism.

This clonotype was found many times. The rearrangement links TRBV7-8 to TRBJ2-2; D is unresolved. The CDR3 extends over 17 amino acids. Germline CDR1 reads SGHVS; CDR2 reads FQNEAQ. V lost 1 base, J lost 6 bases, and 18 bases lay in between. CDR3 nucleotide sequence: TGTGCCAGCAGCTTAGGGGTGCTGCGTATAAACCCCGGGGAGCTGTTTTTT. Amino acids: CASSLGVLRINPGELFF.

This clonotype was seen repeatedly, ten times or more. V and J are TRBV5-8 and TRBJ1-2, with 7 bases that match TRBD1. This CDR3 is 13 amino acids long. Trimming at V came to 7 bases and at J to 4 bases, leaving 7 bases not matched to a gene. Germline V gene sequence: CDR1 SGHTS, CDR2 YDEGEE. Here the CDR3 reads CASGAQGIYGYTF. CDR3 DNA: TGTGCCAGCGGCGCACAGGGGATCTATGGCTACACCTTC.

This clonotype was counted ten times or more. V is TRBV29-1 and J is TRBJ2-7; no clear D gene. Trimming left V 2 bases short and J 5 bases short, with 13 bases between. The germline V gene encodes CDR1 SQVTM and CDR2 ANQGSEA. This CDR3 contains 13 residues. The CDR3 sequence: CSVEQAPMDEQYF. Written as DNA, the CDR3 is TGCAGCGTTGAACAGGCTCCGATGGACGAGCAGTACTTC.

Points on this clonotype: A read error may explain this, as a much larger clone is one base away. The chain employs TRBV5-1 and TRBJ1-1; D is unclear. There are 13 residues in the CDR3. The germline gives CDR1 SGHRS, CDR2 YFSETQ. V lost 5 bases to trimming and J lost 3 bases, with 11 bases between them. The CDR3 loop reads CASRWAEDTEAFF. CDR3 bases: TGCGCCAGCAGGTGGGCAGAGGACACTGAAGCTTTCTTT.

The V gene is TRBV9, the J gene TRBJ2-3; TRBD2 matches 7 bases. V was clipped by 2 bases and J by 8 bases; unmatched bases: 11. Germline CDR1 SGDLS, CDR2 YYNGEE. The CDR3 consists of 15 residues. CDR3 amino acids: CASSVDSGPLSTQYF. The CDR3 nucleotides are TGTGCCAGCAGCGTTGATAGCGGGCCCCTCTCTACGCAGTATTTT.

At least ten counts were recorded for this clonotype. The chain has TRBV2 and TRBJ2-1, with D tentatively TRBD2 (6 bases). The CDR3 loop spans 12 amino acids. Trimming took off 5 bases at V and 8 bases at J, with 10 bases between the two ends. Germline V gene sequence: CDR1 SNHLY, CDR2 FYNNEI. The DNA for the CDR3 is TGTGCCAGCAGTCTAGCGTCCCATGAGCAGTTCTTC. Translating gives CASSLASHEQFF.

CDR3 nucleotides: TGTGCCAGCAGCTTAGATATACGATTTTGGGGACTAGCGGTCTACAATGAGCAGTTCTTC. This gives the protein CASSLDIRFWGLAVYNEQFF. The chain recombines TRBV11-2 with TRBJ2-1; TRBD2 matches 11 bases. CDR3 length: 20 residues. Germline V gene lookup returns CDR1 SGHAT and CDR2 FQNNGV. Losses at the gene ends were 0 bases for V and 3 bases for J; bases not matched to a gene: 13.

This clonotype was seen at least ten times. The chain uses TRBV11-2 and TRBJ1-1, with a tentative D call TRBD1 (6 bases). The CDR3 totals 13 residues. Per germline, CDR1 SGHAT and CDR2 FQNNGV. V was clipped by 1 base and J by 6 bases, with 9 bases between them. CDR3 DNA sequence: TGTGCCAGCAGCTTAGCAGGGGCCCCTGAAGCTTTCTTT. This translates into CASSLAGAPEAFF. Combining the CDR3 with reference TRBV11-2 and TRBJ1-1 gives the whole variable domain EAGVAQSPRYKIIEKRQSVAFWCNPISGHATLYWYQQILGQGPKLLIQFQNNGVVDDSQLPKDRFSAERLKGVDSTLKIQPAKLEDSAVYLCASSLAGAPEAFFGQGTRLTVV.

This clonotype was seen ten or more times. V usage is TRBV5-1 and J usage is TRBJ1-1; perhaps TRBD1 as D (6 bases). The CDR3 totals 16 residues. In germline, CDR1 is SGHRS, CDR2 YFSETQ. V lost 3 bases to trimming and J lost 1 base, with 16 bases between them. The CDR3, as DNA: TGCGCCAGCAGCTCCGCGGACAGAGACGGGAACACTGAAGCTTTCTTT. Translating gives CASSSADRDGNTEAFF.

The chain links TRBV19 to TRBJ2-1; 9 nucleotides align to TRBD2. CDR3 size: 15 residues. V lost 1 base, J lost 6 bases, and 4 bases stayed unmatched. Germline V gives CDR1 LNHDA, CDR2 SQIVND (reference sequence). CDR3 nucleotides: TGTGCCAGTAGTATAGTAGCGGGAGCGTGCAATGAGCAGTTCTTC. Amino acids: CASSIVAGACNEQFF.

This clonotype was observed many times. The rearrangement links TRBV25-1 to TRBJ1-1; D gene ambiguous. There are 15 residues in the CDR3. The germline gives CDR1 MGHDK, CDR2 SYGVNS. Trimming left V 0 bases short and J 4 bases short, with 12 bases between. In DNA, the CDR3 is TGTGCCAGCAGTGAATATAGGTCCGGGCCCACTGAAGCTTTCTTT. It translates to CASSEYRSGPTEAFF.

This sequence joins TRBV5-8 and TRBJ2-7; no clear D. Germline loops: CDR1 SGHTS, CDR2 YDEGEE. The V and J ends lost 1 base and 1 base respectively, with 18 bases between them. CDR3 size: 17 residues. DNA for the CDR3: TGTGCCAGCAGCTTGCCCCGACACCGTCAAGGGTCCTACGAGCAGTACTTC. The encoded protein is CASSLPRHRQGSYEQYF.